This T cell receptor (beta chain) emerged from a study of blood T cell repertoires in COVID-19. This CDR3 comprises 15 residues. V gave up 2 bases and J gave up 3 bases; unmatched junction bases: 4. CDR1 and CDR2 from the germline V gene are SGHRS and YFSETQ. TCRdb keeps only in-frame clones here, not all; method: immunoSEQ multiplex PCR. The data show around 270,000 clones, around 89% seen once. The TCR was taken from a man aged 55-75 years who had recovered from COVID-19. The V and J genes are TRBV5-1 and TRBJ2-3; TRBD2 matches at 9 bases. Sequenced sample: peripheral blood. The CDR3 coding sequence is TGCGCCAGCAGCTTCAGCCTAGCGGGGACAGATACGCAGTATTTT. Its translation is CASSFSLAGTDTQYF.